This T cell receptor (beta chain) was sequenced during a study of shared clonotypes between healthy human individuals. The study separated CD4+ cells into CD45RA+ naive and CD45RA-negative memory subsets. Clones were read by immunoSEQ multiplex PCR, and TCRdb kept only the in-frame ones, dropping some. The sample includes about 2.4 million clones, 90% to 95% of them seen just once. The receptor was derived from a man aged 18 to 29 in good health. Sequences were obtained from naive CD4+ T cells sorted from blood. Noted subset: CD45RA+ positively selected.

The CDR3 region has the DNA TGTGCCAGCCGCTCAGTAGCGGGAGGGGTTGAGCAGTACTTC. It codes for CASRSVAGGVEQYF. The genes are TRBV11-2 and TRBJ2-7, with 11 bases aligning to TRBD2. After removal of 8 bases from V and 7 bases from J, the junction contained 10 bases not matched to a gene. Germline values: CDR1 SGHAT, CDR2 FQNNGV. This CDR3 has 14 amino acids.